The sequence of this T cell receptor beta chain was determined in a study of neoadjuvant anti-PD-1 for oral cavity cancer. Whole-study context: Most patients had three to four biweekly doses of 3 mg/kg nivolumab before resection.

Data came from immunoSEQ multiplex PCR; TCRdb stores just in-frame clones and leaves some out. This table has approximately 35,000 clones, just under 90% appearing once. The CDR3 contains 14 residues. Germline CDR1 and CDR2: MNHEY and SMNVEV (reference sequence). Trimming stripped 4 bases from V and 7 bases from J, with 14 bases between. Patients were newly diagnosed with stage II-IVA oral cavity squamous cell carcinoma without prior systemic or radiation treatment. The J gene is TRBJ1-5, the V gene TRBV27; weak D call: TRBD1 (5 bases). This receptor was obtained from a person between 40 and 85 years old with oral cavity squamous cell carcinoma. Sample: PBMCs, taken before nivolumab (anti-PD-1) treatment. The CDR3: CASSSGTDTQPQHF. CDR3 DNA sequence: TGTGCCAGCAGTTCCGGGACGGATACGCAGCCCCAGCATTTT.